The present T cell receptor beta chain was sequenced within a study of blood T cell repertoires in COVID-19 (dated by TCRdb to 2020 to 2021). Looking at the study overall: Samples covering the acute and convalescent phases of COVID-19 were provided by collaborators in the United States, Italy and Spain. The samples were drawn from the first 160 participants of the ongoing ImmuneRACE study and from under 1,500 subjects provided by 6 global collaborators. A freely available public database, intended as a resource for researchers studying the immune response to SARS-CoV-2, is where the repertoires were released. The material from the prospective study consisted of cDNA or gDNA derived from T cells, B-cell-depleted T cells, or PBMCs. Nearly every sample came with metadata listing a de-identified subject ID, COVID-19 status, age in years and sex. Where HLA class I and class II types were available, the types were taken from metadata supplied by the sample provider, not from assay-based typing. The dataset comprised deeply sampled blood TCRbeta repertoires from subjects exposed to, actively infected with, or recovered from COVID-19. Results and caveats for the whole study, not just this receptor: The amount of clinical and demographic metadata varied by source and participant and was provided uncurated.

Collaborating institutions collected whole blood in K2EDTA tubes following their own protocols. For TCRbeta analysis, collaborators shipped samples in one of three forms: frozen whole blood, isolated PBMCs, or DNA extracted from either of those sample types. Spanning cysteine to phenylalanine, the CDR3 consists of 14 amino acids. The retained sequence is limited to the CDR3, 42 bases, with the frame set at the first base. Trimming leaves V shorter by 3 bases and J shorter by 0 bases, with the junction holding 2 bases beyond the gene matches. The germline V gene encodes CDR1 KGHSH and CDR2 LQKENI. Worth noting for this clone: There is no known antigen for this receptor. One base away there is no much larger clone; base qualities are not given. This CDR3 is also generated by other DNA sequences in the sample.

TCRbeta CDR3 regions were amplified from genomic DNA using the immunoSEQ Assay, a bias-controlled multiplex PCR. Under the source paper's analysis protocol: Nucleated cell counts per sample were estimated from amplification of reference gene primers within the assay. Sequence reads were collapsed and filtered to measure the absolute abundance of every unique TCRbeta CDR3 rearrangement. Productive Simpson clonality was computed per sample as the square root of Simpson's diversity index over productive rearrangements. TCRdb stores this immuneACCESS table with in-frame sequences only. Part of the clones is absent; in the studies checked, under half of the shortfall reflects unresolved V genes, and no reason is known for the rest. The V and J calls and clone size were taken over from that table, and D and trimming were inferred from the DNA. Here the sample has a few hundred thousand clones; around 87% occur a single time. Approximately 3% of the sample belongs to the ten largest clones.

The sequence derives from a man in his sixties with acute or convalescent COVID-19. The V and J genes are TRBV18 and TRBJ2-7; 7 bases in between match TRBD2. Material: peripheral blood. The DNA sequence follows: TGTGCCAGCTCACCCCTAGCGGACTCCTACGAGCAGTACTTC. Its translation is CASSPLADSYEQYF.